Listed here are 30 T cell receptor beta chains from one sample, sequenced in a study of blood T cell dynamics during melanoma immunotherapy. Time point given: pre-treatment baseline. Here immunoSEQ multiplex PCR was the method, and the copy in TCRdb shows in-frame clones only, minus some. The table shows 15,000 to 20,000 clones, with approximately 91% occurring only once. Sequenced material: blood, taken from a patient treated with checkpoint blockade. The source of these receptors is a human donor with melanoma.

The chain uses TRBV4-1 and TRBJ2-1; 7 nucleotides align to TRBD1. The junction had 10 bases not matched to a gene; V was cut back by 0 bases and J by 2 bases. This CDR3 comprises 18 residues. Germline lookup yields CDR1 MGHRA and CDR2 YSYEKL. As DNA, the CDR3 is TGCGCCAGCAGCCAAGATATCCGAGGGGGCATTCCCTACAATGAGCAGTTCTTC. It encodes CASSQDIRGGIPYNEQFF.

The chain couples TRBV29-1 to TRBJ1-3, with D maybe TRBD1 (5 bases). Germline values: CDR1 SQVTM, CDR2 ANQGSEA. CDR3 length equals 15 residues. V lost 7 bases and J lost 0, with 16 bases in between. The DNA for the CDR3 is TGCAGCGCTTCTCGTGGGGGGGTCTCTGGAAACACCATATATTTT. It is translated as CSASRGGVSGNTIYF.

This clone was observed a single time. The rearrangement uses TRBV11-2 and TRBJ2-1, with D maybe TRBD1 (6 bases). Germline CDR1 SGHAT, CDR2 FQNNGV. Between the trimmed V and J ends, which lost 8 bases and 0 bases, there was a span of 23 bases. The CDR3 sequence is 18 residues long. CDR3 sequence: CASGPAFPGESSYNEQFF. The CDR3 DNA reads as TGTGCCAGCGGACCAGCCTTTCCAGGGGAGAGCTCCTACAATGAGCAGTTCTTC.

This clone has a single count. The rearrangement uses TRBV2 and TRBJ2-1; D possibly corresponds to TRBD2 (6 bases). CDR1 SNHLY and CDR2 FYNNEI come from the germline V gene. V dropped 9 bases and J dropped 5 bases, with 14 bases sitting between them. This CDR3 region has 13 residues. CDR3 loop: CASWRDRNNEQFF. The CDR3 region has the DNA TGTGCCAGTTGGCGGGATCGTAACAATGAGCAGTTCTTC.

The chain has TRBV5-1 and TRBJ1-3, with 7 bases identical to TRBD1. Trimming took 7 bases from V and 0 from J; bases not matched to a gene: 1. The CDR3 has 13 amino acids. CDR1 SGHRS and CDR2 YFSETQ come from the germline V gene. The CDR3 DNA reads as TGCGCCAGCGGGACAGACTCTGGAAACACCATATATTTT. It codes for CASGTDSGNTIYF. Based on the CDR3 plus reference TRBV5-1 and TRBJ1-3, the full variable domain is KAGVTQTPRYLIKTRGQQVTLSCSPISGHRSVSWYQQTPGQGLQFLFEYFSETQRNKGNFPGRFSGRQFSNSRSEMNVSTLELGDSALYLCASGTDSGNTIYFGEGSWLTVV.

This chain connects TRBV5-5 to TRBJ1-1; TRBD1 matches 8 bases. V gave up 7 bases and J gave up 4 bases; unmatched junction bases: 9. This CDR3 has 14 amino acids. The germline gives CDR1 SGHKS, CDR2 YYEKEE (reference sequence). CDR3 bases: TGTGCCAGCGATCAGGGGGCGTTGGGCACTGAAGCTTTCTTT. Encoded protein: CASDQGALGTEAFF.

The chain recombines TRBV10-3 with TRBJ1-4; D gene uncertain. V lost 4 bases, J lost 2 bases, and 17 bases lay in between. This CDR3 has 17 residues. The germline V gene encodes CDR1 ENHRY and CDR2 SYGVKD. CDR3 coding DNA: TGTGCCATCAGTGCTAGAGGGTCGATGCGCACTAATGAAAAACTGTTTTTT. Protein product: CAISARGSMRTNEKLFF.

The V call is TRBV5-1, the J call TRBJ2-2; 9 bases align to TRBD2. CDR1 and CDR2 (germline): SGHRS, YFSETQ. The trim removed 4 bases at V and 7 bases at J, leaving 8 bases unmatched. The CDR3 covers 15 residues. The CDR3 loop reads CASSPPSGAGGELFF. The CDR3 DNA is TGCGCCAGCAGCCCCCCTAGCGGGGCCGGCGGGGAGCTGTTTTTT.

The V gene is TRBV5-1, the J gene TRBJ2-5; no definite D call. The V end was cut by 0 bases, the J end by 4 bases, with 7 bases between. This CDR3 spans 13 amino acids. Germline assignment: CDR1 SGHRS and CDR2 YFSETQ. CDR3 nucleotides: TGCGCCAGCAGCTTGGCCGGAGTAGAGACCCAGTACTTC. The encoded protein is CASSLAGVETQYF.

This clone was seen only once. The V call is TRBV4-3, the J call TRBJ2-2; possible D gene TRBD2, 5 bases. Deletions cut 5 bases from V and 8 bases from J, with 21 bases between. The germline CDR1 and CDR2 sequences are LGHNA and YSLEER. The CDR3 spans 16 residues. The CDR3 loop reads CASSKKRYGIRGELFF. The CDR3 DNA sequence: TGCGCCAGCAGCAAAAAGCGTTACGGGATTAGGGGGGAGCTGTTTTTT.

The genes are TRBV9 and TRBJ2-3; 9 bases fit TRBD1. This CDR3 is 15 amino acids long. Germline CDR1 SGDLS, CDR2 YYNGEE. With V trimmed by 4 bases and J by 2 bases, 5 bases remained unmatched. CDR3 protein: CASSINRGPTDTQYF. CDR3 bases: TGTGCCAGCAGCATCAACAGGGGGCCCACAGATACGCAGTATTTT.

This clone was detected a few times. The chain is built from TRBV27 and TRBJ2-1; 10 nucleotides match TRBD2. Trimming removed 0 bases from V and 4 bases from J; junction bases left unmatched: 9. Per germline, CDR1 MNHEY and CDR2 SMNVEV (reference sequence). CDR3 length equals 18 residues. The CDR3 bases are TGTGCCAGCAGTTTATCGGGTGCTAGCGGGGGCCTTTACAATGAGCAGTTCTTC. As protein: CASSLSGASGGLYNEQFF.

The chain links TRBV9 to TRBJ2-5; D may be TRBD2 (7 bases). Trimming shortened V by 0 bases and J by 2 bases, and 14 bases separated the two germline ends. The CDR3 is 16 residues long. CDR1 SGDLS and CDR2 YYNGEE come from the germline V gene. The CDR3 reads CASSVALGGGQETQYF. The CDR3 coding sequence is TGTGCCAGCAGCGTAGCTCTAGGGGGGGGACAAGAGACCCAGTACTTC.

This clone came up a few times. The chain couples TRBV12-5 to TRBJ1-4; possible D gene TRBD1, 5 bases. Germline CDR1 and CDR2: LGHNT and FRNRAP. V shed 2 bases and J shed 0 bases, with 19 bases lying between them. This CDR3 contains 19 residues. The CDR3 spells CASGLSRGEFVATNEKLFF. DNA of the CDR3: TGTGCTAGTGGTTTGTCACGGGGGGAATTCGTAGCAACTAATGAAAAACTGTTTTTT.

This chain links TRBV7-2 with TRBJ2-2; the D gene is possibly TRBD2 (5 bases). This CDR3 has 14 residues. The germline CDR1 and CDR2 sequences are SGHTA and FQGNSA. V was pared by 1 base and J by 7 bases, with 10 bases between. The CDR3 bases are TGTGCCAGCAGCTTAGTTGGGAGTGGCGGGGAGCTGTTTTTT. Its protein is CASSLVGSGGELFF. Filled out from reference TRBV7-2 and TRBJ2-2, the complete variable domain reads GAGVSQSPSNKVTEKGKDVELRCDPISGHTALYWYRQSLGQGLEFLIYFQGNSAPDKSGLPSDRFSAERTGGSVSTLTIQRTQQEDSAVYLCASSLVGSGGELFFGEGSRLTVL.

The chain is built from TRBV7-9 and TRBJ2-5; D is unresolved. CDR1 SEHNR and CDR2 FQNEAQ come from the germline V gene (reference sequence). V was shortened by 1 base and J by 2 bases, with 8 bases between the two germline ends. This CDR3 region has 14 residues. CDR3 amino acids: CASSLDRLQETQYF. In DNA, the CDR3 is TGTGCCAGCAGCTTAGATCGGTTGCAAGAGACCCAGTACTTC.

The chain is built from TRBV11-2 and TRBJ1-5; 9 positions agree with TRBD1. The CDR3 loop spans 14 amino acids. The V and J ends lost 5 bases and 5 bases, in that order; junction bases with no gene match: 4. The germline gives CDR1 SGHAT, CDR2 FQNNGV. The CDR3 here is CASSRDRGDQPQHF. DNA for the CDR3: TGTGCCAGCAGCCGAGACAGGGGGGATCAGCCCCAGCATTTT.

The DNA for the CDR3 is TGTGCCAGCAGCAAAGGGGACAGCTATACCGGGGAGCTGTTTTTT. Translating it yields CASSKGDSYTGELFF. This chain links TRBV5-5 with TRBJ2-2, with 7 nucleotides matching TRBD1. This CDR3 spans 15 amino acids. After removal of 4 bases from V and 5 bases from J, the junction contained 8 bases not matched to a gene. Germline V gene data show CDR1 as SGHKS and CDR2 as YYEKEE (reference sequence).

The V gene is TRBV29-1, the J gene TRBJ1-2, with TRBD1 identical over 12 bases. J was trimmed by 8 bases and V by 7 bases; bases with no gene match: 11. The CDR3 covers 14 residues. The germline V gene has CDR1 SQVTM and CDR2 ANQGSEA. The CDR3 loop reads CSGAGTGGGEGYTF. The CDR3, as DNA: TGCAGCGGAGCCGGGACAGGGGGCGGAGAAGGCTACACCTTC.

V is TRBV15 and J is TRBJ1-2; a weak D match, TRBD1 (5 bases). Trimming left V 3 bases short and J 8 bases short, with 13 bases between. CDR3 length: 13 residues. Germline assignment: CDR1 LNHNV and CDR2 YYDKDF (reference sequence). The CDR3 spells CATSSDSTMGYTF. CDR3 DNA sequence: TGTGCCACCAGCAGCGACAGTACTATGGGCTACACCTTC.

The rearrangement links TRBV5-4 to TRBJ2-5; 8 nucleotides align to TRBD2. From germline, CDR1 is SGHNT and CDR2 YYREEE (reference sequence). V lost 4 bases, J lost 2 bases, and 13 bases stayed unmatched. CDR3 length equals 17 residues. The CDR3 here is CASSPGGLSASQETQYF. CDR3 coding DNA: TGTGCCAGCAGCCCGGGGGGGCTCAGCGCCAGTCAAGAGACCCAGTACTTC.

For the CDR3, the DNA is TGCGCCAGCAGCCAAGAATGGGACCACTACGAGCAGTACTTC. This codes for CASSQEWDHYEQYF. J is TRBJ2-7 and V is TRBV4-3; the D gene could be TRBD1 or TRBD2 (5 bases each). The CDR3 has 14 amino acids. From germline, CDR1 is LGHNA and CDR2 YSLEER. Deletions cut 0 bases from V and 3 bases from J, with 9 bases between.

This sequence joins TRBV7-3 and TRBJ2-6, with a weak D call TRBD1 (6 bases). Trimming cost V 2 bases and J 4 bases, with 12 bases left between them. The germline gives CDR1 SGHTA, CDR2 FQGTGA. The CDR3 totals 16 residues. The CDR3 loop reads CASSLGQGPGANVLTF. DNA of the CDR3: TGTGCCAGCAGCTTAGGCCAGGGGCCGGGGGCCAACGTCCTGACTTTC.

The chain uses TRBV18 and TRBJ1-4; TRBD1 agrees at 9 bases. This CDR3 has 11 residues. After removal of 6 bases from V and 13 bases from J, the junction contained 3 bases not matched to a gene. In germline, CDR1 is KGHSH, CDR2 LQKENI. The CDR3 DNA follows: TGTGCCAGCTCTGGGACAGGGACACTGTTTTTT. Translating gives CASSGTGTLFF.

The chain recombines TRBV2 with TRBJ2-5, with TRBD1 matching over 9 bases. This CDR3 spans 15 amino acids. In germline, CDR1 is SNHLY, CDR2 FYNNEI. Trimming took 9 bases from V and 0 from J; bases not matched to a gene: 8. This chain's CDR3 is CARNRDRVDQETQYF. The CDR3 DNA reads TGTGCCAGAAACCGGGACAGGGTCGACCAAGAGACCCAGTACTTC.

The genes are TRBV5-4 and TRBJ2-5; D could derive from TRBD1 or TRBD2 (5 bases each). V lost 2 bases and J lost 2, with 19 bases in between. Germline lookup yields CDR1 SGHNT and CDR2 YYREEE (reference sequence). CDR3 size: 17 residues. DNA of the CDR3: TGTGCCAGCAGCTTCCTCCGGGACGGAGATCTTCAAGAGACCCAGTACTTC. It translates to CASSFLRDGDLQETQYF.

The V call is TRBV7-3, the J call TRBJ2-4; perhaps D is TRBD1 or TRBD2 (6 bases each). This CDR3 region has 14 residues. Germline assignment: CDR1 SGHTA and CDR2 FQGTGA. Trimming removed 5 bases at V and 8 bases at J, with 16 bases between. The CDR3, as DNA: TGTGCCAGCAGCCGAGGGGGGACCGGGGACATTCAGTACTTC. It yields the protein CASSRGGTGDIQYF.

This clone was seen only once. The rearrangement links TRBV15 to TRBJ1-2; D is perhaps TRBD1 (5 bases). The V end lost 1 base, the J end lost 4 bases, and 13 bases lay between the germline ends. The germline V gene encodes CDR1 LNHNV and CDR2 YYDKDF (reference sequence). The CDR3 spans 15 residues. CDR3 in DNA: TGTGCCACCAGCAGAGTAGGGACGGGAGTCTATGGCTACACCTTC. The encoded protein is CATSRVGTGVYGYTF.

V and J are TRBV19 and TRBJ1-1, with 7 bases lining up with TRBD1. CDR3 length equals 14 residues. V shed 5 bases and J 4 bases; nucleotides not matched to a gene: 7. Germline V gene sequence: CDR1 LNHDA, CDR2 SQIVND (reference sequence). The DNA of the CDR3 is TGTGCCAGTAGTCACAGCAGGGGGTCCACTGAAGCTTTCTTT. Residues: CASSHSRGSTEAFF. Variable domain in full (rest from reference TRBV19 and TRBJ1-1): DGGITQSPKYLFRKEGQNVTLSCEQNLNHDAMYWYRQDPGQGLRLIYYSQIVNDFQKGDIAEGYSVSREKKESFPLTVTSAQKNPTAFYLCASSHSRGSTEAFFGQGTRLTVV.

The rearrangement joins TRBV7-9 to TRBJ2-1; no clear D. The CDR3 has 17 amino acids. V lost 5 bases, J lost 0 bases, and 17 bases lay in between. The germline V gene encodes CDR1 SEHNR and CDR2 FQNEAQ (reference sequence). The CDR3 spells CASSPPFRFSSYNEQFF. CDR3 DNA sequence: TGTGCCAGCAGCCCACCTTTCAGGTTTAGCTCCTACAATGAGCAGTTCTTC.